The 30 T cell receptor beta chains listed next were all sequenced from one sample in a study of CD8 T cells in ankylosing spondylitis. MiXCR was run by TCRdb on the 5' RACE reads, yielding one entry per CDR3 protein. The repertoire consists of about 140,000 distinct CDR3 sequences, with 7% to 10% occurring once and the leading ten covering roughly 8%. The specimen sequenced was synovial fluid, either unsorted or a sorted T cell fraction (not recorded which). The receptors were sampled from a male donor with ankylosing spondylitis.

This clonotype occurred many times. In DNA, the CDR3 is TGTGCCAGCAGCCAGGGCGGGGAGCTGTTTTTT. Residues: CASSQGGELFF. The J gene is TRBJ2-2, the V gene TRBV3-1; D gene uncertain. Between the trimmed V and J ends, which lost 3 bases and 7 bases, there was a span of 3 bases. The germline V gene has CDR1 LGHDT and CDR2 YNNKEL (reference sequence). The CDR3 spans 11 residues.

This clonotype appeared many times. This chain joins TRBV20-1 and TRBJ1-1, with D unresolved. The CDR3 contains 13 residues. The V end was cut by 4 bases, the J end by 1 base, with 10 bases between. In germline, CDR1 is DFQATT, CDR2 SNEGSKA (reference sequence). The DNA for the CDR3 is TGCAGTGCTAAGTTACGGGGGAACACTGAAGCTTTCTTT. It yields the protein CSAKLRGNTEAFF.

The rearrangement links TRBV5-1 to TRBJ1-2; no clear D gene. The CDR3 covers 14 residues. The V gene's germline CDR1 is SGHRS and CDR2 YFSETQ. Trimming pared 0 bases from V and 3 bases from J, leaving 9 bases between. The CDR3 is CASSLDTEYYGYTF. As DNA, the CDR3 is TGCGCCAGCAGCTTGGACACGGAGTACTATGGCTACACCTTC.

This clonotype appeared many times. The chain links TRBV20-1 to TRBJ2-5, with 10 bases lining up with TRBD2. V lost 0 bases and J lost 5; bases outside the gene matches: 6. The CDR3 has 15 amino acids. Germline V gene data show CDR1 as DFQATT and CDR2 as SNEGSKA (reference sequence). The DNA of the CDR3 is TGCAGTGCTAGAGATCCGGGGACTAGCGCTGAGACCCAGTACTTC. This codes for CSARDPGTSAETQYF.

This clonotype appeared many times. This sequence joins TRBV20-1 and TRBJ2-4; 7 positions match TRBD2. Per germline, CDR1 DFQATT and CDR2 SNEGSKA (reference sequence). The ends lost 0 bases at V and 0 bases at J; junction bases unmatched: 14. The CDR3 is 19 residues long. The CDR3 is CSARDRTSGDLLAKNIQYF. CDR3 sequence (DNA): TGCAGTGCTAGAGATCGAACCAGCGGGGACCTTCTAGCCAAAAACATTCAGTACTTC.

The chain couples TRBV14 to TRBJ2-7, with D possibly TRBD1 on 6 matching bases. The CDR3 spans 13 residues. Trimming cost V 2 bases and J 5 bases, with 10 bases left between them. From germline, CDR1 is SGHDN and CDR2 FVKESK. The CDR3 DNA follows: TGTGCCAGCAGCCAACAGGGGTTTGACGAGCAGTACTTC. This encodes CASSQQGFDEQYF.

The chain combines TRBV30 with TRBJ1-2; D may be TRBD1 (5 bases). Germline loops: CDR1 GTSNPN, CDR2 SVGIG (reference sequence). The ends were cut back, 0 bases at V and 8 bases at J, with 13 bases in the middle. This CDR3 region has 13 residues. Written as DNA, the CDR3 is TGTGCCTGGAGTGTAGACAGCGGAACCGGCTACACCTTC. Protein product: CAWSVDSGTGYTF.

This clonotype was seen at least ten times. The chain has TRBV20-1 and TRBJ2-2; 7 nucleotides align to TRBD1. The CDR3 runs to 13 residues. The V segment lost 3 bases and the J segment 4 bases; nucleotides outside the gene matches: 2. The germline gives CDR1 DFQATT, CDR2 SNEGSKA (reference sequence). CDR3 nucleotides: TGCAGTGCTAGTCAGGGGGTCACCGGGGAGCTGTTTTTT. Translated, it gives CSASQGVTGELFF.

This clonotype showed up just a few times. The J gene is TRBJ2-5, the V gene TRBV7-2, with TRBD1 matching over 8 bases. Germline-derived CDR1 and CDR2 are SGHTA and FQGNSA. CDR3 length equals 15 residues. With 1 base clipped from V and 4 bases from J, the junction kept 5 bases outside the gene matches. The CDR3: CASSLGRGLRETQYF. The CDR3 DNA reads as TGTGCCAGCAGCTTAGGCAGGGGGCTAAGAGAGACCCAGTACTTC.

This clonotype turned up a few times. The chain recombines TRBV20-1 with TRBJ2-3; 7 nucleotides align to TRBD2. The CDR3 covers 15 residues. V dropped 2 bases and J dropped 2; count of bases not matched to a gene: 7. Germline CDR1 and CDR2: DFQATT and SNEGSKA (reference sequence). The CDR3 nucleotides read TGCAGTGCTAGAATGCGGGGGACCTCCACAGATACGCAGTATTTT. It is translated as CSARMRGTSTDTQYF.

This clonotype was recorded many times. The J gene is TRBJ2-2, the V gene TRBV15, with 11 positions matching TRBD1. Germline values: CDR1 LNHNV, CDR2 YYDKDF (reference sequence). The CDR3 spans 17 residues. The V segment lost 3 bases and the J segment 4 bases; nucleotides outside the gene matches: 7. Here the CDR3 reads CATSSPRTGGITGELFF. CDR3 DNA sequence: TGTGCCACCAGCAGCCCGAGGACAGGGGGCATCACCGGGGAGCTGTTTTTT.

CDR3 bases: TGTGCCAGCACCTGGCAGGGGGTCAATGAGCAGTTCTTC. Translating it yields CASTWQGVNEQFF. The rearrangement links TRBV3-1 to TRBJ2-1, with 7 bases identical to TRBD1. The CDR3 is made up of 13 amino acids. The germline gives CDR1 LGHDT, CDR2 YNNKEL (reference sequence). V trimming: 7 bases; J trimming: 6 bases; junction bases outside the gene matches: 6.

This clonotype has ten or more counts. This rearrangement joins TRBV20-1 to TRBJ2-1; tentatively, D is TRBD2 (6 bases). The V and J ends lost 3 bases and 0 bases respectively, with 12 bases between them. The CDR3 consists of 15 residues. The germline V gene encodes CDR1 DFQATT and CDR2 SNEGSKA (reference sequence). The CDR3 here is CSARNPTSSYNEQFF. CDR3 bases: TGCAGTGCTAGGAACCCGACTAGCTCCTACAATGAGCAGTTCTTC.

This clonotype was seen only a few times. The CDR3 DNA reads TGCGCCAGCAGCCAAGATGCGTGGACAGGCGGATACGAGCAGTACTTC. Protein product: CASSQDAWTGGYEQYF. The chain recombines TRBV4-3 with TRBJ2-7, with 7 bases fitting TRBD1. V was pared by 0 bases and J by 4 bases, with 9 bases of the junction left unmatched. Germline V gives CDR1 LGHNA, CDR2 YSLEER. There are 16 residues in the CDR3.

There are many counts of this clonotype. This chain connects TRBV29-1 to TRBJ2-7; TRBD2 aligns across 8 bases. The CDR3 covers 13 residues. Per the germline V gene, CDR1 is SQVTM and CDR2 is ANQGSEA. V was clipped by 6 bases and J by 2 bases; unmatched bases: 6. This chain's CDR3 is CSVGTSGTYEQYF. The CDR3, as DNA: TGCAGCGTCGGAACTAGCGGTACCTACGAGCAGTACTTC.

This clonotype turned up a few times. The V and J genes are TRBV27 and TRBJ2-1; a weak D match, TRBD1 (5 bases). This CDR3 has 12 amino acids. Deletions cut 3 bases from V and 9 bases from J, with 9 bases between. CDR1 and CDR2 (germline): MNHEY, SMNVEV (reference sequence). The CDR3 sequence is CASSFGRVEQFF. CDR3 DNA: TGTGCCAGCAGTTTCGGCAGGGTTGAGCAGTTCTTC.

This clonotype was recorded many times. V gene TRBV19 combines with J gene TRBJ2-3; D is unclear. Germline V lookup: CDR1 LNHDA, CDR2 SQIVND (reference sequence). The CDR3 spans 13 residues. The V gene lost 5 bases and the J gene lost 5 bases, with 11 bases spanning the gap. In DNA, the CDR3 is TGTGCCAGTAGTGCCAAATTCGGAGATACGCAGTATTTT. Its translation is CASSAKFGDTQYF.

The genes are TRBV12-3 or TRBV12-4 and TRBJ2-1, with D tentatively TRBD1 (5 bases). V shed 4 bases and J shed 5 bases, with 12 bases lying between them. This CDR3 is built from 14 residues. CDR3 amino acids: CASSSAGYNNEQFF. In nucleotides, the CDR3 is TGTGCCAGCAGTTCGGCAGGGTACAACAATGAGCAGTTCTTC.

There are many counts of this clonotype. The V gene is TRBV2, the J gene TRBJ1-5; D ambiguous. The germline gives CDR1 SNHLY, CDR2 FYNNEI. The CDR3 contains 14 residues. Trimming cost V 3 bases and J 5 bases, with 11 bases left between them. The CDR3 protein is CASSDDLVYQPQHF. CDR3 nucleotides: TGTGCCAGCAGTGACGACCTGGTGTATCAGCCCCAGCATTTT.

This clonotype was observed many times. This chain joins TRBV11-2 and TRBJ2-3; 10 positions agree with TRBD2. The length of the CDR3 is 15 residues. CDR1 is SGHAT, CDR2 FQNNGV, per germline. The J segment lost 4 bases and the V segment lost 3 bases, leaving 4 bases of the junction unmatched. CDR3 nucleotide sequence: TGTGCCAGCAGCTTGGGAGCGGGGGGGGCAGATACGCAGTATTTT. Encoded protein: CASSLGAGGADTQYF.

At least ten counts were recorded for this clonotype. This chain connects TRBV5-1 to TRBJ1-2; 10 positions match TRBD1. V shed 0 bases and J 4 bases; nucleotides not matched to a gene: 0. CDR1 and CDR2 from the germline V gene are SGHRS and YFSETQ. This CDR3 region has 14 residues. CDR3 protein: CASSLGTGGYGYTF. The CDR3 region has the DNA TGCGCCAGCAGCTTGGGGACAGGGGGCTATGGCTACACCTTC.

The J gene is TRBJ2-5, the V gene TRBV6-5; 11 positions match TRBD1. J lost 6 bases, V lost 4 bases, and 10 bases had no gene match. CDR3 length equals 16 residues. Germline lookup yields CDR1 MNHEY and CDR2 SVGAGI. For the CDR3, the DNA is TGTGCCAGCAGTTCAAAATCCGGGACAGGGGGACAGACCCAGTACTTC. Translated: CASSSKSGTGGQTQYF.

This clonotype was seen at least ten times. This chain joins TRBV4-3 and TRBJ1-1; D possibly corresponds to TRBD1 (5 bases). This CDR3 spans 15 amino acids. Trimming left V 1 base short and J 3 bases short, with 12 bases between. The germline gives CDR1 LGHNA, CDR2 YSLEER. CDR3 coding DNA: TGCGCCAGCAGCCAAGTAAAGGGGTGGGACACTGAAGCTTTCTTT. Its protein is CASSQVKGWDTEAFF.

This clonotype has at least ten counts. This rearrangement joins TRBV6-5 to TRBJ1-2; 10 positions match TRBD1. This CDR3 contains 14 residues. The germline V gene encodes CDR1 MNHEY and CDR2 SVGAGI. V lost 0 bases to trimming and J lost 7 bases; unmatched junction nucleotides: 2. The CDR3 loop is CASSYSTGGSGYTF. The CDR3 DNA reads TGTGCCAGCAGTTACTCGACAGGGGGCTCTGGCTACACCTTC.

V is TRBV5-1 and J is TRBJ2-5; D possibly matches TRBD1 or TRBD2 (5 bases each). This CDR3 has 17 amino acids. CDR1 and CDR2 from the germline V gene are SGHRS and YFSETQ. Between the trimmed V and J ends, which lost 4 bases and 2 bases, there was a span of 21 bases. The CDR3 DNA reads as TGCGCCAGCAGCCCCCAGTACGGGACGGCACCTCAAGAGACCCAGTACTTC. Amino acid sequence: CASSPQYGTAPQETQYF. Complete variable domain (other parts from reference TRBV5-1 and TRBJ2-5): KAGVTQTPRYLIKTRGQQVTLSCSPISGHRSVSWYQQTPGQGLQFLFEYFSETQRNKGNFPGRFSGRQFSNSRSEMNVSTLELGDSALYLCASSPQYGTAPQETQYFGPGTRLLVL.

As concerns this clonotype: A read error may be the cause here, since a much bigger clone is one base away. The genes are TRBV7-2 and TRBJ2-7; D not resolved. Trimming shortened V by 5 bases and J by 3 bases, and 5 bases separated the two germline ends. CDR3 size: 11 residues. Germline CDR1 and CDR2: SGHTA and FQGNSA. The CDR3 protein is CASSHHYEQYF. The CDR3, as DNA: TGTGCCAGCAGCCACCACTACGAGCAGTACTTC.

This clonotype was recorded a few times. This chain connects TRBV7-2 to TRBJ2-7; 9 nucleotides line up with TRBD1. Germline loops: CDR1 SGHTA, CDR2 FQGNSA. The junction had 6 bases not matched to a gene; V was cut back by 6 bases and J by 3 bases. The CDR3 contains 14 residues. The CDR3 DNA reads TGTGCCAGCAGTTCCCGGACAGGGGACTACGAGCAGTACTTC. This sequence encodes CASSSRTGDYEQYF.

CDR3 loop: CASSFPAGINSPLHF. The CDR3 DNA reads as TGTGCCAGCAGTTTTCCGGCGGGGATTAATTCACCCCTCCACTTT. V usage is TRBV28 and J usage is TRBJ1-6; D is unresolved. The germline V gene has CDR1 MDHEN and CDR2 SYDVKM. The CDR3 has 15 amino acids. Trimming took off 3 bases at V and 6 bases at J, with 12 bases between the two ends.

This clonotype was picked up many times. The DNA for the CDR3 is TGCGCCAGCAGCTTGCATTCTAATGAAAAACTGTTTTTT. Protein product: CASSLHSNEKLFF. The genes are TRBV5-1 and TRBJ1-4; D gene unclear. Germline-derived CDR1 and CDR2 are SGHRS and YFSETQ. This CDR3 spans 13 amino acids. The V end was cut by 1 base, the J end by 3 bases, with 4 bases between.

This clonotype was recorded many times. The chain carries TRBV20-1 and TRBJ1-2, with TRBD1 matching 9 bases. In germline, CDR1 is DFQATT, CDR2 SNEGSKA (reference sequence). This CDR3 has 16 amino acids. V lost 4 bases, J lost 6 bases, and 15 bases stayed unmatched. CDR3 nucleotides: TGCAGTGCTAAAGATAGAACAGGGGGCGCGTCGAATGGCTACACCTTC. It is translated as CSAKDRTGGASNGYTF.